This TCR beta chain was recorded in a study of shared clonotypes between healthy human individuals. The study separated CD4+ cells into CD45RA+ naive and CD45RA-negative memory subsets. Trimming removed 5 bases at V and 9 bases at J, with 16 bases between. The CDR3 is made up of 13 amino acids. Germline V gene data show CDR1 as SEHNR and CDR2 as FQNEAQ (reference sequence). Profiled with immunoSEQ multiplex PCR; TCRdb holds only in-frame clones, not every one. The data show under 750,000 clones, with 55% to 75% seen just once and more than 1.5% held by the top ten. This receptor was taken from a young woman in good health. Specimen: memory CD4+ T cells sorted from blood. Subset defined: CD45RA-negative fraction. The rearrangement joins TRBV7-9 to TRBJ2-5; possibly TRBD1 for D (5 bases). This chain's CDR3 is CASSQDRVEAQYF. CDR3 nucleotides: TGTGCCAGCAGCCAAGACAGAGTCGAAGCCCAGTACTTC.